This passage covers 3 T cell receptor beta chains from one sample sequenced in a study of blood T cell repertoires in COVID-19. Produced via immunoSEQ multiplex PCR; TCRdb's table is partial and in-frame only. This table has some 250,000 clones, about 80% appearing once. The material sequenced was peripheral blood. The receptors were gathered from a woman aged 80 or over with acute or convalescent COVID-19.

V is TRBV23-1 and J is TRBJ1-1; a possible D gene is TRBD1 (6 bases). TRBV23-1 is marked as an open reading frame, function uncertain. The length of the CDR3 is 20 residues. Trimming left V 0 bases short and J 0 bases short, with 23 bases between. The DNA of the CDR3 is TGCGCCAGCAGTCAATCCAGTGACTTCAGGGGATCAAACATGAACACTGAAGCTTTCTTT. This encodes CASSQSSDFRGSNMNTEAFF.

J is TRBJ2-4 and V is TRBV7-9, with 8 bases that match TRBD1. Germline CDR1 is SEHNR and CDR2 is FQNEAQ (reference sequence). V gave up 2 bases and J gave up 7 bases; unmatched junction bases: 13. The CDR3 sequence is 17 residues long. CDR3 coding DNA: TGTGCCAGCAGCTTATATGGCAGGGGGCTTGAGTGGAACATTCAGTACTTC. The encoded protein is CASSLYGRGLEWNIQYF. Looking up the rest from reference TRBV7-9 and TRBJ2-4 gives the full variable domain: DTGVSQNPRHKITKRGQNVTFRCDPISEHNRLYWYRQTLGQGPEFLTYFQNEAQLEKSRLLSDRFSAERPKGSFSTLEIQRTEQGDSAMYLCASSLYGRGLEWNIQYFGAGTRLSVL.

This clone was picked up many times. The chain employs TRBV2 and TRBJ1-5; TRBD1 might be the D (5 bases). Trimming took 3 bases from V and 6 from J, leaving 6 bases between them. The CDR3 length is 12 residues. Germline-derived CDR1 and CDR2 are SNHLY and FYNNEI. The CDR3 DNA is TGTGCCAGCAGTGAGGGGCCTCAGCCCCAGCATTTT. Translating it yields CASSEGPQPQHF.